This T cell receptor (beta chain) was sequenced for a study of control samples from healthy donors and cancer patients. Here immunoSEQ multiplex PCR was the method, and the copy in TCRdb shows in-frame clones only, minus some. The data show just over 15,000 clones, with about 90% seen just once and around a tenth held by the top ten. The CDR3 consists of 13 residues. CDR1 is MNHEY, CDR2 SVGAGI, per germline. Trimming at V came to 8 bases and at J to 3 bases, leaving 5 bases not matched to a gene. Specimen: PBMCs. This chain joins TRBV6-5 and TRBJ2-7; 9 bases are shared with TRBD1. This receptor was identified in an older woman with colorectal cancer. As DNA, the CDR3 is TGTGCCAGCGTAGGACAGGGGAGCTACGAGCAGTACTTC. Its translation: CASVGQGSYEQYF.